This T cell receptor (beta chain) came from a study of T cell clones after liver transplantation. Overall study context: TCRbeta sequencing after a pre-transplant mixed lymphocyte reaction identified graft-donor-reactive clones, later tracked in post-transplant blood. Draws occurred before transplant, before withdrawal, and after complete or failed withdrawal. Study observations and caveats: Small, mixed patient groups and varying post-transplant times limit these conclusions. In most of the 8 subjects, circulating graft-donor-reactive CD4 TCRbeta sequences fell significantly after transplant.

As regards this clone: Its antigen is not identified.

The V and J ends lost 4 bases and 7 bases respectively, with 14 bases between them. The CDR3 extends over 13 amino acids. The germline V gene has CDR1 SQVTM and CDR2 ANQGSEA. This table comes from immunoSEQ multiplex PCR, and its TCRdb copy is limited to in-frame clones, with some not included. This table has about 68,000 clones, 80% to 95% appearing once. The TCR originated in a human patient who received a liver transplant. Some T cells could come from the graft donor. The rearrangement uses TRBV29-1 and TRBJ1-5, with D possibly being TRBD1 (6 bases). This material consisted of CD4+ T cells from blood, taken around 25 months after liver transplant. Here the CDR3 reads CSVAEGGRQPQHF. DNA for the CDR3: TGCAGCGTTGCCGAGGGGGGGCGGCAGCCCCAGCATTTT.